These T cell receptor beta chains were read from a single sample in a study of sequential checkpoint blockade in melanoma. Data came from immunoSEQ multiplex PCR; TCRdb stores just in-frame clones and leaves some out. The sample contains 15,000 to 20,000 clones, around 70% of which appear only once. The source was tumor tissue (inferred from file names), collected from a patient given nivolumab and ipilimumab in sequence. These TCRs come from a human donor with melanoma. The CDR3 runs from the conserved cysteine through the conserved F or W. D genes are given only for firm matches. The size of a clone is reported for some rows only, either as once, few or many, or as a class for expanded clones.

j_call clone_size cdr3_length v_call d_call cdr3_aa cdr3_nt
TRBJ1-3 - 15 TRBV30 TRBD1 CAWSVPGGGFNTIYF TGTGCCTGGAGTGTCCCAGGGGGCGGATTCAACACCATATATTTT
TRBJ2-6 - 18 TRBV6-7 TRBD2 CASSYRLSGSEGANVLTF TGTGCCAGCAGTTACCGGCTTAGCGGGAGTGAGGGGGCCAACGTCCTGACTTTC
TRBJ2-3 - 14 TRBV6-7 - CASSSTEITDTQYF TGTGCCAGCAGCTCGACAGAAATTACAGATACGCAGTATTTT
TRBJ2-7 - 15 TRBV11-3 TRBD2 CASSQVREGIDEQYF TGTGCCAGCAGCCAGGTGCGGGAGGGTATCGACGAGCAGTACTTC
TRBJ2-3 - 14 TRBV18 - CASSRSGDTDTQYF TGTGCCAGCTCGAGATCCGGGGATACAGATACGCAGTATTTT
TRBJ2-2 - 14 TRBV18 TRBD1 CASSPDRASGELFF TGTGCCAGCTCACCTGACAGGGCGTCCGGGGAGCTGTTTTTT
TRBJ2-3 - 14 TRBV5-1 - CASSRQEGTDTQYF TGCGCCAGCAGCCGACAGGAGGGCACAGATACGCAGTATTTT
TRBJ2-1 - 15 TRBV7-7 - CASSPFMGGYNEQFF TGTGCCAGCAGCCCGTTTATGGGGGGATACAATGAGCAGTTCTTC
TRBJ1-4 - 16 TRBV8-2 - CASSEFTFSTNEKLFF TGTGCCAGCAGTGAATTTACTTTTTCAACTAATGAAAAACTGTTTTTT
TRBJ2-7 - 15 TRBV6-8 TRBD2 CASMREGLYSYEQYF TGTGCCAGCATGAGGGAGGGCCTGTACTCCTACGAGCAGTACTTC
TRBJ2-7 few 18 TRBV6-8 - CASSEAAVSHPSSYEQYF TGTGCCAGCAGTGAGGCCGCCGTTTCTCACCCTAGCTCCTACGAGCAGTACTTC
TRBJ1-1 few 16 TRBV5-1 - CASSLEAQGLNTEAFF TGCGCCAGCAGCTTGGAGGCACAGGGATTGAACACTGAAGCTTTCTTT
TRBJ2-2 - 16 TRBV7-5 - CASSSPAGGVTGELFF TGTGCCAGCAGCTCCCCGGCGGGGGGAGTCACCGGGGAGCTGTTTTTT
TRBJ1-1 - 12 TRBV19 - CASSISAAEAFF TGTGCCAGTAGTATTTCGGCGGCTGAAGCTTTCTTT
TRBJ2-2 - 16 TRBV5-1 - CASSLVPQFSSGELFF TGCGCCAGCAGCTTGGTCCCACAGTTTTCCTCCGGGGAGCTGTTTTTT
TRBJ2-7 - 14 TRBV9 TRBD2 CASSIGLGFYEQYF TGTGCCAGCAGCATAGGACTAGGGTTCTACGAGCAGTACTTC